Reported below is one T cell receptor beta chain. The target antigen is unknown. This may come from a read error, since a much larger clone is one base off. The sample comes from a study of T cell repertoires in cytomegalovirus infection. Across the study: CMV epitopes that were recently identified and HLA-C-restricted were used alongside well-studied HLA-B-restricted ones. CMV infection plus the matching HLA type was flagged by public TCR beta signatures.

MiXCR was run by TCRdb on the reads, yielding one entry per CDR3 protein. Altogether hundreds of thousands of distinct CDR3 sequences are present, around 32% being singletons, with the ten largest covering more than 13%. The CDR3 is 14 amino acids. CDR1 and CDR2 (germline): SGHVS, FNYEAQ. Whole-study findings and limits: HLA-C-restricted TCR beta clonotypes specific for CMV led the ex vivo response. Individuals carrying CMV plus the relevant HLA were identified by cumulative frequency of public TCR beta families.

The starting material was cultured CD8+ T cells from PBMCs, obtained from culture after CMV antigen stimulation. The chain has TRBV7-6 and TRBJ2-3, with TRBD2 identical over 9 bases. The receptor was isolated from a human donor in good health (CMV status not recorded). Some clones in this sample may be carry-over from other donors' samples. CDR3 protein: CASGLAGEGDAQYF. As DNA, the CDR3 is TGTGCCAGCGGATTAGCGGGGGAGGGAGATGCGCAGTATTTT.